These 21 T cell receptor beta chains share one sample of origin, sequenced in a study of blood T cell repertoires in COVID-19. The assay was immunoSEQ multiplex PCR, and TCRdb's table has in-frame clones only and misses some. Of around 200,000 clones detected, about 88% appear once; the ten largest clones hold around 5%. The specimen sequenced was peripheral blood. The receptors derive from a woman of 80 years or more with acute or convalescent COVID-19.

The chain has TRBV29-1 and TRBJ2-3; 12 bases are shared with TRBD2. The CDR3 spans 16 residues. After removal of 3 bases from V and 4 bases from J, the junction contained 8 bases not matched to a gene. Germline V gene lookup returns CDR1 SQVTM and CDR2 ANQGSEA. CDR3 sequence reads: CSVDPTTSGRSDTQYF. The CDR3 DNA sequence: TGCAGCGTTGACCCTACGACTAGCGGGAGATCAGATACGCAGTATTTT.

The CDR3 nucleotides read TGCGCCAGCAGCTTGCAGGGGCTAGGCGAGCAGTACTTC. This encodes CASSLQGLGEQYF. The chain couples TRBV5-1 to TRBJ2-7; a possible D gene is TRBD1 (6 bases). Germline lookup yields CDR1 SGHRS and CDR2 YFSETQ. The germline V and J ends were trimmed by 1 base and 6 bases, with 11 bases remaining between them. The CDR3 is 13 residues long.

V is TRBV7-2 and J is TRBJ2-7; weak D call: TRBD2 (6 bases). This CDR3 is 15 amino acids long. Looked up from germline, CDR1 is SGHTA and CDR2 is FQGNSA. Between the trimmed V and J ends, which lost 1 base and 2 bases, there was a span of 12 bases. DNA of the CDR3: TGTGCCAGCAGCTTAGTGGGGGGTAACGCCTACGAGCAGTACTTC. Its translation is CASSLVGGNAYEQYF.

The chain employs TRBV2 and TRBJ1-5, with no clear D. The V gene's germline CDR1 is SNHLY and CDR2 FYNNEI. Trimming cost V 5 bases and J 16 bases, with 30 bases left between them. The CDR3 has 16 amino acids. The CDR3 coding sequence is TGTGCCAGCAGTAGTGATAATGGGCCCCAAGCGGCCCCTCGACATTTT. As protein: CASSSDNGPQAAPRHF.

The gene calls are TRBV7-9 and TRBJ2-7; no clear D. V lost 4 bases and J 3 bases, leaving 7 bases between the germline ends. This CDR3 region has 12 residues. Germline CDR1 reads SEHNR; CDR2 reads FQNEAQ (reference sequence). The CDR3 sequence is CASSYHSYEQYF. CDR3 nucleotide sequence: TGTGCCAGCAGCTACCACAGCTACGAGCAGTACTTC.

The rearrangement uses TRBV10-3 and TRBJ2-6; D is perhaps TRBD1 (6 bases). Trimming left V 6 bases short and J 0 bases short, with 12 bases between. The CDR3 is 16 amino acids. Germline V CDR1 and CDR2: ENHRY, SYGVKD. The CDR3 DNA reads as TGTGCCATCAGCCTACAGGGAAGCTCTGGGGCCAACGTCCTGACTTTC. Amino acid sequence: CAISLQGSSGANVLTF.

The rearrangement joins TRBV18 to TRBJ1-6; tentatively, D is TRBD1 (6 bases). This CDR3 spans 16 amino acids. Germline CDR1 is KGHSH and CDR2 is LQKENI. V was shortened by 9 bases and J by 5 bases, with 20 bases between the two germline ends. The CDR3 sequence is CASSTTGRTDNSPLHF. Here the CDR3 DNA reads TGTGCCAGTTCTACCACAGGACGGACAGATAATTCACCCCTCCACTTT.

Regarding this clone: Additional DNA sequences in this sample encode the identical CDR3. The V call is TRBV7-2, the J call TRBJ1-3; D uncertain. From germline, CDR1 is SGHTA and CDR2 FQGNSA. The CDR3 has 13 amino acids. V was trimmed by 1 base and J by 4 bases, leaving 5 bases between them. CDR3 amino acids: CASSLGRGNTIYF. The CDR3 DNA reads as TGTGCCAGCAGCTTAGGTAGAGGAAACACCATATATTTT.

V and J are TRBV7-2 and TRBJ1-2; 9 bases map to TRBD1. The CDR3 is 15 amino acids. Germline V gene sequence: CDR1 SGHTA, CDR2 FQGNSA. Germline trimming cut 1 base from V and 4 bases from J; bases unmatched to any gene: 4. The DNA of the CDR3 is TGTGCCAGCAGCTTAGAACAGGGGGCTATCTATGGCTACACCTTC. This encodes CASSLEQGAIYGYTF.

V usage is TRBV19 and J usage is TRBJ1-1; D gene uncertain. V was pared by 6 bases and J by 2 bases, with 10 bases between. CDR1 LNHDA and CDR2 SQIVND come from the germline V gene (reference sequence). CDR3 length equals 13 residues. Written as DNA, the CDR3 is TGTGCCAGTAGAGACGCGGGAAACACTGAAGCTTTCTTT. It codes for CASRDAGNTEAFF.

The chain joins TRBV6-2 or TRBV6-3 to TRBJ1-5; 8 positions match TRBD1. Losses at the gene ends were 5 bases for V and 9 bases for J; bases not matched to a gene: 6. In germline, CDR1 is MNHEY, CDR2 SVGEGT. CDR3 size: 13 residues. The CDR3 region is CASSPGQGMPQHF. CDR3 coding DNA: TGTGCCAGCAGTCCCGGACAGGGTATGCCCCAGCATTTT.

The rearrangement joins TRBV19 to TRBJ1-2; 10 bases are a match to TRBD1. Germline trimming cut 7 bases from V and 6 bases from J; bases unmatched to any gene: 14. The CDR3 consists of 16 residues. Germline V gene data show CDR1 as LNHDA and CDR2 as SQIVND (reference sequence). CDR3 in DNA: TGTGCCAGTACCCGACAGGGGGCGGCTCTCGTTGATGGCTACACCTTC. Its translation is CASTRQGAALVDGYTF.

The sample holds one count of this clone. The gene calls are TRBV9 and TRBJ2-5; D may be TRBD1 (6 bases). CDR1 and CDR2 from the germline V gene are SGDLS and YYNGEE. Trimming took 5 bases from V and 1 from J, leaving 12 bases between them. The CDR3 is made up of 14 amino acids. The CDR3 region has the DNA TGTGCCAGCAGTAAAGGACAGATCCAAGAGACCCAGTACTTC. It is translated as CASSKGQIQETQYF. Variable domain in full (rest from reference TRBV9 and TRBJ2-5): DSGVTQTPKHLITATGQRVTLRCSPRSGDLSVYWYQQSLDQGLQFLIQYYNGEERAKGNILERFSAQQFPDLHSELNLSSLELGDSALYFCASSKGQIQETQYFGPGTRLLVL.

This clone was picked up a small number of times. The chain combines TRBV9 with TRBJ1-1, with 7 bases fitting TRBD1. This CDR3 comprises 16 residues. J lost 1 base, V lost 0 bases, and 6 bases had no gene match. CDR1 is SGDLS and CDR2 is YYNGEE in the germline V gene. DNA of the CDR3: TGTGCCAGCAGCGTAGGGGCAGGGGGAGAGAACACTGAAGCTTTCTTT. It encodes CASSVGAGGENTEAFF. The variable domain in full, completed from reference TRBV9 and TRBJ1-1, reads DSGVTQTPKHLITATGQRVTLRCSPRSGDLSVYWYQQSLDQGLQFLIQYYNGEERAKGNILERFSAQQFPDLHSELNLSSLELGDSALYFCASSVGAGGENTEAFFGQGTRLTVV.

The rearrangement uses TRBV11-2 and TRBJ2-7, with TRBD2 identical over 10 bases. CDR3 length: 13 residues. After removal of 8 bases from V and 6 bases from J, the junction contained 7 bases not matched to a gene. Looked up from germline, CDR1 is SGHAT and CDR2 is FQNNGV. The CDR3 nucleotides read TGTGCCAGCCGCACTAGCGGGGCCTTCGAGCAGTACTTC. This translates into CASRTSGAFEQYF.

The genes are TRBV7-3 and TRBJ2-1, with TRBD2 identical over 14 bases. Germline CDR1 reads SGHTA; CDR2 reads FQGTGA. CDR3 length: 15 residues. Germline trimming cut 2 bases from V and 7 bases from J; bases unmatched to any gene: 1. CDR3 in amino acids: CASSLGLAGGNEQFF. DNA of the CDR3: TGTGCCAGCAGCTTAGGACTAGCGGGAGGAAATGAGCAGTTCTTC.

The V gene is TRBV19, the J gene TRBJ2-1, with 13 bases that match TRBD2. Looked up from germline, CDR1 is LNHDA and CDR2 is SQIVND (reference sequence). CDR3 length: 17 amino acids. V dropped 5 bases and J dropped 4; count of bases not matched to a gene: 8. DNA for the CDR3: TGTGCCAGTAGTGTCGGGACTAGCGGGAAACTATACAATGAGCAGTTCTTC. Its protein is CASSVGTSGKLYNEQFF.

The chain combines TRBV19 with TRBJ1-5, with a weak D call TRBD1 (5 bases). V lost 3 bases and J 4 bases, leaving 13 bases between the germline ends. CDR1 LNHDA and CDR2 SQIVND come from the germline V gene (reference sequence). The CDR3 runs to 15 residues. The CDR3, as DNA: TGTGCCAGTAGTATGGGGCGGGGGGGTAATCAGCCCCAGCATTTT. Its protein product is CASSMGRGGNQPQHF.

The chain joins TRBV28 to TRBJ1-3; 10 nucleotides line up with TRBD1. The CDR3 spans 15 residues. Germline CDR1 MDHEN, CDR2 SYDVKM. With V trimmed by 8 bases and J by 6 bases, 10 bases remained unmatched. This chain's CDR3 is CASFLRGTGANTIYF. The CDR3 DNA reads TGTGCCAGCTTCTTACGGGGGACAGGGGCAAACACCATATATTTT.

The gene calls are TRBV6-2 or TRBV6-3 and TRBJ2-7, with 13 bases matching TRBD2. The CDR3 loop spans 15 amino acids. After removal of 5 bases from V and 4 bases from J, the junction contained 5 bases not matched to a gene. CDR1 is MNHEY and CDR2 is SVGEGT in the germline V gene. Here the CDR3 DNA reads TGTGCCAGCAGTAACGGACTAGCGGGAGTGTACGAGCAGTACTTC. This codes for CASSNGLAGVYEQYF.

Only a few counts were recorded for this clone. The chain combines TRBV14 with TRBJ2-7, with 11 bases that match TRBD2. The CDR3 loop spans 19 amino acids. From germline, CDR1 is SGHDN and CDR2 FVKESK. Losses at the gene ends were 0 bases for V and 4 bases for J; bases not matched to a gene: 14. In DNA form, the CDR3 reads TGTGCCAGCAGCCAAGACCCATCCGTTGCGGGACTAGCGGCTTACGAGCAGTACTTC. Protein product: CASSQDPSVAGLAAYEQYF.